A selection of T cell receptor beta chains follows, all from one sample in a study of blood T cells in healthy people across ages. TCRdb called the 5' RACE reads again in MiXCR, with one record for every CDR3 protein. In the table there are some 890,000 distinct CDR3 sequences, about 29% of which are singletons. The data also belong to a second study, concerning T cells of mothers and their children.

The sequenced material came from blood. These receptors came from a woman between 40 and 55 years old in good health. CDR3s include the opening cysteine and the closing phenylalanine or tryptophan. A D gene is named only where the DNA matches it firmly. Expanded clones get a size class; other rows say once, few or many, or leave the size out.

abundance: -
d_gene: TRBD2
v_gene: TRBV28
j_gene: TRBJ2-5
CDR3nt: TGTGCCAGCAGGGAAACTAGCGGGGGGATTGGGGAGACCCAGTACTTC
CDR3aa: CASRETSGGIGETQYF

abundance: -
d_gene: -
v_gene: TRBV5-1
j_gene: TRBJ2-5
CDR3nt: TGCGCCAGCAGCTTGAATAACCTGGGGGTTCAAGAGACCCAGTACTTC
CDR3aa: CASSLNNLGVQETQYF

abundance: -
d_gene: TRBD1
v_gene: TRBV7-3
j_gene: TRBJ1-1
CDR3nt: TGTGCCAGCAGCTCCTGGGGACAGGGTAAAACTGAAGCTTTCTTT
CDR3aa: CASSSWGQGKTEAFF

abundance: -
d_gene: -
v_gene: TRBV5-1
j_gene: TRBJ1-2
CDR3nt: TGCGCCAGCAGCTTGGCCGATAGCGATGGCTACACCTTC
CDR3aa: CASSLADSDGYTF

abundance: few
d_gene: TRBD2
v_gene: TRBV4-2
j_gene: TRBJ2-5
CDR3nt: TGTGCCAGCAGCCAAACTAGCGGGAAAGAGACCCAGTACTTC
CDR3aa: CASSQTSGKETQYF

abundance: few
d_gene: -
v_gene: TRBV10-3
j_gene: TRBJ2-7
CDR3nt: TGTGCCATCAGACAAGAACTAGACGAGCAGTACTTC
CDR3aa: CAIRQELDEQYF

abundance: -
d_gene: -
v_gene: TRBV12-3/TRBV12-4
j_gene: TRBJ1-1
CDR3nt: TGTGCCAGCAGTTACACCGGACAGAACACTGAAGCTTTCTTT
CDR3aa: CASSYTGQNTEAFF

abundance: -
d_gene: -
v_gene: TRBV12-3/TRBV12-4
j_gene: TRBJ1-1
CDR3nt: TGTGCCAGCAGTTTACAGGAAGTGAGCACTGAAGCTTTCTTT
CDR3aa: CASSLQEVSTEAFF

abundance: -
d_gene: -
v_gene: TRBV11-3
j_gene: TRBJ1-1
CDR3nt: TGTGCCAGCAGCTTAGCGGCACAAATGAACACTGAAGCTTTCTTT
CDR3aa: CASSLAAQMNTEAFF

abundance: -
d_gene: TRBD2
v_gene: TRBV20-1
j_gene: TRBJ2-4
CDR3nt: TGCAGTGCTAGAGAGGTAGCGGGACCCTCCTTAGCCAAAAACATTCAGTACTTC
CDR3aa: CSAREVAGPSLAKNIQYF

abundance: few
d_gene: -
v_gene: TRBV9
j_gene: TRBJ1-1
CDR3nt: TGTGCCAGCAGCGTAACTCCGGATACGAACACTGAAGCTTTCTTT
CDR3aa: CASSVTPDTNTEAFF

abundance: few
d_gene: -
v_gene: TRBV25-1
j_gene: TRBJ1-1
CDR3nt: TGTGCCAGCAGTGAATTCGGGGGCAGGACTGAAGCTTTCTTT
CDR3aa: CASSEFGGRTEAFF

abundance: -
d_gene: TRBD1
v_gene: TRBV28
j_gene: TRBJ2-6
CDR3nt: TGTGCCAGCAGGGCAGGGGGACCCTCTGGGGCCAACGTCCGGACTTTC
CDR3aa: CASRAGGPSGANVRTF